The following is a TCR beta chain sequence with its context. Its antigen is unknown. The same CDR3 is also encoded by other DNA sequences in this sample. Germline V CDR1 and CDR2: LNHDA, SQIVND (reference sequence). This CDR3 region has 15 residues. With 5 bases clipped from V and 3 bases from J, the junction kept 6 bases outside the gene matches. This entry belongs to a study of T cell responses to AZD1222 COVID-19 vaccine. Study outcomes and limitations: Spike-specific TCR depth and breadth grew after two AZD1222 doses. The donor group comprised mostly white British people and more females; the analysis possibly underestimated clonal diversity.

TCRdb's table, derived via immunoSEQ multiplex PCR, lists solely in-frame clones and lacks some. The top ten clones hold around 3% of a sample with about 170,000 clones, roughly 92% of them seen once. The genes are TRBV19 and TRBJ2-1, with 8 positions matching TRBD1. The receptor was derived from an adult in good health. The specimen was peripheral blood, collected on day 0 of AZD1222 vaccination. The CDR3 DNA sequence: TGTGCCAGTAGTCTCGACAGGGGAAGCTACAATGAGCAGTTCTTC. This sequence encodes CASSLDRGSYNEQFF. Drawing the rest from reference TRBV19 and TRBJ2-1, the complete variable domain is DGGITQSPKYLFRKEGQNVTLSCEQNLNHDAMYWYRQDPGQGLRLIYYSQIVNDFQKGDIAEGYSVSREKKESFPLTVTSAQKNPTAFYLCASSLDRGSYNEQFFGPGTRLTVL.